What follows are 29 T cell receptor beta chains derived from one specimen sequenced in a study of CD8+CD57+ T cells in acquired aplastic anemia. Genomic DNA provided the template from which TCR beta VDJ and CDR3 profiles were obtained. In TCRdb, the reads were re-called with MiXCR into one record per CDR3 protein. The sample lists some 170,000 distinct CDR3 sequences; around half were seen once. Patients chosen for sequencing had CD8+CD57+ cells that had expanded, as shown by flow cytometry. Input material: sorted CD4+, CD8+, or CD8+CD57+ T cells (not recorded which) from PBMCs. Receptors were obtained from a human donor with aplastic anemia.

This clonotype was counted many times. The V call is TRBV5-1, the J call TRBJ2-5; TRBD2 aligns across 16 bases. The ends lost 6 bases at V and 6 bases at J; junction bases unmatched: 5. Germline CDR1 reads SGHRS; CDR2 reads YFSETQ. The CDR3 is 15 residues long. This chain's CDR3 is CASTGTSGGGQTQYF. The CDR3, as DNA: TGCGCCAGCACCGGGACTAGCGGGGGGGGTCAGACCCAGTACTTC.

This clonotype was recorded at least ten times. The chain recombines TRBV2 with TRBJ2-5; 7 nucleotides align to TRBD2. The CDR3 spans 17 residues. Germline V CDR1 and CDR2: SNHLY, FYNNEI. Trimming cost V 0 bases and J 1 base; bases outside gene matches: 8. CDR3 loop: CASSEAVLANRQETQYF. For the CDR3, the DNA is TGTGCCAGCAGTGAAGCTGTACTAGCGAACCGCCAAGAGACCCAGTACTTC.

The CDR3 loop reads CASSVGPGAQHF. The CDR3 DNA reads as TGTGCCAGCAGTGTCGGTCCTGGGGCCCAGCATTTT. This sequence joins TRBV2 and TRBJ1-5; D is ambiguous. CDR3 size: 12 residues. Germline V gene data show CDR1 as SNHLY and CDR2 as FYNNEI. V lost 4 bases, J lost 11 bases, and 12 bases lay in between. Supplemented by reference TRBV2 and TRBJ1-5, the full variable domain reads EPEVTQTPSHQVTQMGQEVILRCVPISNHLYFYWYRQILGQKVEFLVSFYNNEISEKSEIFDDQFSVERPDGSNFTLKIRSTKLEDSAMYFCASSVGPGAQHFGDGTRLSIL.

This sequence joins TRBV7-3 and TRBJ2-7; 7 nucleotides align to TRBD1. Unmatched junction bases numbered 5, after V lost 3 bases and J lost 3 bases. The germline V gene encodes CDR1 SGHTA and CDR2 FQGTGA. The CDR3 spans 14 residues. The CDR3 loop reads CASSFGTANYEQYF. The CDR3 bases are TGTGCCAGCAGCTTTGGGACAGCTAACTACGAGCAGTACTTC.

The genes are TRBV9 and TRBJ1-1; the D is unclear. V was shortened by 6 bases and J by 11 bases, with 11 bases between the two germline ends. This CDR3 is built from 10 residues. Germline V CDR1 and CDR2: SGDLS, YYNGEE. CDR3 protein: CASIDTGAFF. The CDR3 coding sequence is TGTGCCAGCATCGATACGGGGGCTTTCTTT.

The rearrangement joins TRBV14 to TRBJ1-4, with TRBD1 matching 10 bases. This CDR3 spans 14 amino acids. V dropped 3 bases and J dropped 7; count of bases not matched to a gene: 2. Germline values: CDR1 SGHDN, CDR2 FVKESK. In nucleotides, the CDR3 is TGTGCCAGCAGCCAGGGGACAGGGGTTGAAAAACTGTTTTTT. It is translated as CASSQGTGVEKLFF.

This clonotype has a single count. The CDR3 bases are TGTGCCAGCAGGTCACAGGGAACGTCACCCCTCCACTTT. Translated: CASRSQGTSPLHF. The V and J genes are TRBV2 and TRBJ1-6; perhaps TRBD1 as D (6 bases). The CDR3 is 13 amino acids. With 6 bases removed from V and 10 bases from J, the gap between germline ends came to 13 bases. CDR1 SNHLY and CDR2 FYNNEI come from the germline V gene.

The rearrangement links TRBV20-1 to TRBJ2-7; D is possibly TRBD1 (6 bases). The CDR3 spans 12 residues. Germline values: CDR1 DFQATT, CDR2 SNEGSKA (reference sequence). V was cut by 4 bases and J by 7 bases, with 14 bases left in between. In DNA form, the CDR3 reads TGCAGTGCTACTACAGGGCTTGGGGAGCAGTACTTC. Residues: CSATTGLGEQYF.

The rearrangement uses TRBV3-1 and TRBJ2-1, with TRBD2 matching over 7 bases. This CDR3 has 15 residues. Germline V gives CDR1 LGHDT, CDR2 YNNKEL (reference sequence). V gave up 6 bases and J gave up 4 bases; unmatched junction bases: 9. CDR3 nucleotide sequence: TGTGCCAGCAGTTACGAGGCGGGGGTTTACAATGAGCAGTTCTTC. Translated, it gives CASSYEAGVYNEQFF.

This clonotype was counted at least ten times. The chain couples TRBV2 to TRBJ1-5, with 8 bases that match TRBD1. The CDR3 contains 14 residues. The junction had 4 bases not matched to a gene; V was cut back by 3 bases and J by 6 bases. CDR1 is SNHLY, CDR2 FYNNEI, per germline. CDR3 sequence (DNA): TGTGCCAGCAGTGACAGGGGGCTTGGTCAGCCCCAGCATTTT. Protein product: CASSDRGLGQPQHF.

This clonotype was seen repeatedly, ten times or more. The chain couples TRBV9 to TRBJ2-3; 7 bases fit TRBD2. After removal of 0 bases from V and 4 bases from J, the junction contained 2 bases not matched to a gene. The CDR3 loop spans 14 amino acids. Per germline, CDR1 SGDLS and CDR2 YYNGEE. CDR3 nucleotides: TGTGCCAGCAGCGTAGGGCTAGCGGCAGATACGCAGTATTTT. Protein sequence: CASSVGLAADTQYF.

This rearrangement joins TRBV11-1 to TRBJ2-3, with D possibly being TRBD1 or TRBD2 (6 bases each). CDR1 is SGHAT, CDR2 FQDESV, per germline (reference sequence). The CDR3 is 15 amino acids. Trimming cost V 5 bases and J 0 bases, with 12 bases left between them. Here the CDR3 DNA reads TGTGCCAGCAGCACTGTGGGGGGCAGCACAGATACGCAGTATTTT. Its translation: CASSTVGGSTDTQYF.

This clonotype was seen many times. The chain has TRBV20-1 and TRBJ2-1, with D perhaps TRBD1 (8 bases). Germline CDR1 and CDR2: DFQATT and SNEGSKA (reference sequence). V dropped 5 bases and J dropped 1 base, with 24 bases sitting between them. The CDR3 has 18 amino acids. The CDR3 bases are TGCAGTGCTGGGGCCGGACAGGGTCTGCGGGGGTCCTACAATGAGCAGTTCTTC. Its translation: CSAGAGQGLRGSYNEQFF.

The chain links TRBV19 to TRBJ1-6; D gene ambiguous. V gave up 3 bases and J gave up 7 bases, with 10 bases separating them. Germline values: CDR1 LNHDA, CDR2 SQIVND (reference sequence). The CDR3 has 14 amino acids. In DNA form, the CDR3 reads TGTGCCAGTAGTATTGGACTCTCGAATTCACCCCTCCACTTT. As protein: CASSIGLSNSPLHF.

This clonotype was observed at least ten times. This chain connects TRBV25-1 to TRBJ2-7; D may be TRBD1 (5 bases). The ends were cut back, 3 bases at V and 3 bases at J, with 9 bases in the middle. This CDR3 comprises 13 residues. Germline V gives CDR1 MGHDK, CDR2 SYGVNS. CDR3 in amino acids: CASSDDRNYEQYF. In DNA form, the CDR3 reads TGTGCCAGCAGTGATGACAGAAACTACGAGCAGTACTTC.

The chain links TRBV3-1 to TRBJ2-7; no clear D. Trimming took off 2 bases at V and 0 bases at J, with 11 bases between the two ends. The CDR3 runs 15 residues. Germline values: CDR1 LGHDT, CDR2 YNNKEL (reference sequence). The CDR3 reads CASSQFPGASYEQYF. The CDR3 DNA is TGTGCCAGCAGCCAATTCCCAGGAGCCTCCTACGAGCAGTACTTC.

Notes on this clonotype: The junction differs from germline at one of its ends, possibly a read error. This chain's CDR3 is CASSLGAAQGSLLHF. The CDR3 DNA reads as TGTGCCAGCAGCTTAGGGGCGGCACAGGGGTCACTCCTCCACTTT. V is TRBV7-2 and J is TRBJ1-6, with 7 bases identical to TRBD1. CDR1 and CDR2 from the germline V gene are SGHTA and FQGNSA. This CDR3 contains 15 residues.

This clonotype was recorded a few times. A read error may be the cause here, since a much bigger clone is one base away. The chain combines TRBV25-1 with TRBJ1-2, with a possible D match to TRBD1 (5 bases). The CDR3 spans 11 residues. Germline assignment: CDR1 MGHDK and CDR2 SYGVNS. The CDR3 sequence is CACSGAGGYTF. DNA for the CDR3: TGTGCCTGCAGTGGGGCGGGAGGCTACACCTTC.

This clonotype has at least ten counts. V is TRBV29-1 and J is TRBJ2-5; D is uncertain. V lost 4 bases, J lost 0 bases, and 9 bases lay in between. This CDR3 region has 13 residues. Per germline, CDR1 SQVTM and CDR2 ANQGSEA. CDR3 sequence: CSVGQTYQETQYF. The CDR3, as DNA: TGCAGCGTTGGCCAGACTTACCAAGAGACCCAGTACTTC.

V and J are TRBV7-2 and TRBJ2-1; D unresolved. The CDR3 totals 13 residues. V gave up 8 bases and J gave up 10 bases, with 18 bases separating them. CDR1 and CDR2 (germline): SGHTA, FQGNSA. This chain's CDR3 is CASSTRLRGEQFF. The CDR3 nucleotides read TGTGCCAGCTCAACGAGGCTGCGCGGCGAGCAGTTCTTC.

V and J are TRBV13 and TRBJ1-2, with TRBD1 as a possible D gene (5 bases). V dropped 0 bases and J dropped 1 base, with 12 bases sitting between them. The CDR3 has 16 amino acids. From germline, CDR1 is PRHDT and CDR2 FYEKMQ (reference sequence). Here the CDR3 reads CASSLGSGTFNYGYTF. CDR3 DNA: TGTGCCAGCAGCTTAGGATCCGGGACTTTTAACTATGGCTACACCTTC.

The genes are TRBV2 and TRBJ2-7; 7 bases line up with TRBD1. The CDR3 contains 15 residues. V was pared by 9 bases and J by 3 bases, with 14 bases of the junction left unmatched. CDR1 SNHLY and CDR2 FYNNEI come from the germline V gene. This CDR3 reads CASTPGQVMGYEQYF. The CDR3, as DNA: TGTGCCAGTACTCCCGGACAGGTTATGGGCTACGAGCAGTACTTC.

This clonotype was observed many times. The gene calls are TRBV2 and TRBJ2-5, with 8 bases fitting TRBD2. The V gene's germline CDR1 is SNHLY and CDR2 FYNNEI. Unmatched junction bases numbered 11, after V lost 5 bases and J lost 0 bases. The CDR3 consists of 17 residues. In DNA, the CDR3 is TGTGCCAGCAGTTCCCCCGGAGGACTAGCCTACCAAGAGACCCAGTACTTC. It is translated as CASSSPGGLAYQETQYF.

This clonotype was seen more than once but under ten times. The chain has TRBV10-3 and TRBJ1-1; 7 bases are shared with TRBD1. The V and J ends lost 11 bases and 6 bases, in that order; junction bases with no gene match: 6. The V gene's germline CDR1 is ENHRY and CDR2 SYGVKD. The CDR3 spans 11 residues. The CDR3 region is CALQGSPEAFF. The CDR3 DNA follows: TGTGCCCTACAGGGGAGCCCTGAAGCTTTCTTT.

The J gene is TRBJ2-5, the V gene TRBV7-3; D possibly matches TRBD1 or TRBD2 (7 bases each). This CDR3 spans 15 amino acids. In germline, CDR1 is SGHTA, CDR2 FQGTGA. The ends were cut back, 5 bases at V and 5 bases at J, with 18 bases in the middle. This CDR3 is CASSPAGGALETQYF. CDR3 sequence (DNA): TGTGCCAGCAGCCCAGCAGGGGGGGCCTTGGAGACCCAGTACTTC.

This clonotype has a handful of counts. The genes are TRBV25-1 and TRBJ1-4; D perhaps matches TRBD1 (6 bases). V lost 4 bases and J lost 10, with 22 bases in between. Germline V gene sequence: CDR1 MGHDK, CDR2 SYGVNS. The CDR3 loop spans 16 amino acids. The CDR3 spells CASSGTGTVALRKLFF. CDR3 nucleotides: TGTGCCAGCAGTGGAACAGGGACCGTCGCGCTCCGAAAACTGTTTTTT.

Ten or more counts support this clonotype. The CDR3: CASSPGTGNHFGSTDTQYF. Written as DNA, the CDR3 is TGTGCCAGCAGCCCCGGGACAGGGAACCACTTTGGGAGCACAGATACGCAGTATTTT. The V and J genes are TRBV4-2 and TRBJ2-3; 9 nucleotides line up with TRBD1. The CDR3 is 19 amino acids. J was trimmed by 0 bases and V by 4 bases; bases with no gene match: 14. Germline V lookup: CDR1 LGHNA, CDR2 YNFKEQ.

The rearrangement uses TRBV2 and TRBJ2-1; 11 bases map to TRBD2. Losses at the gene ends were 6 bases for V and 4 bases for J; bases not matched to a gene: 8. The CDR3 is made up of 16 amino acids. CDR1 and CDR2 (germline): SNHLY, FYNNEI. CDR3 DNA: TGTGCCAGCAGCATCCGACTAGCGGGATGGTACAATGAGCAGTTCTTC. Protein product: CASSIRLAGWYNEQFF.

The rearrangement links TRBV7-6 to TRBJ2-7, with D tentatively TRBD1 (5 bases). The CDR3 is 13 residues long. V was shortened by 3 bases and J by 3 bases, with 9 bases between the two germline ends. CDR1 is SGHVS, CDR2 FNYEAQ, per germline. The CDR3 coding sequence is TGTGCCAGCAGCTTTCCAGACAGCTACGAGCAGTACTTC. It codes for CASSFPDSYEQYF.